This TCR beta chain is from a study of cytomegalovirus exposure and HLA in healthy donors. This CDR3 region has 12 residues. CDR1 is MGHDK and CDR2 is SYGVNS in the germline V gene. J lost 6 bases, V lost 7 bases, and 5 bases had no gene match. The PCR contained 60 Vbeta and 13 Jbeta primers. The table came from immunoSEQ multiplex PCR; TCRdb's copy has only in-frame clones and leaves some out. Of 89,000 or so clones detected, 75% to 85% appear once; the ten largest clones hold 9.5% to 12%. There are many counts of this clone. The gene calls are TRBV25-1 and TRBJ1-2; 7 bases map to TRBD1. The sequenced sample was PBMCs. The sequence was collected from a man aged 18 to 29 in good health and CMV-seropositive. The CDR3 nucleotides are TGTGCCAGCAAAAGGGGGCTGGATGGCTACACCTTC. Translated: CASKRGLDGYTF.